One sample yielded the 29 T cell receptor beta chains listed below, sequenced in a study of beta chain features in type 1 diabetes (dated by TCRdb to 2016 to 2019). Libraries came from the immunoSEQ multiplex PCR assay. The entire amount of isolated RNA was reverse transcribed using the High Capacity cDNA Reverse Transcription Kit, so the sequenced TCRB transcripts were expressed ones. TCRdb stores this immuneACCESS table with in-frame sequences only. Part of the clones is absent; in the studies checked, under half of the shortfall reflects unresolved V genes, and no reason is known for the rest. This sample comprises 300,000 to 400,000 clones, 10% to 15% of them detected only once. Together, the top ten hold about 0.018% of the sample. The source material was naive CD4+ T cells from blood. Explained via the paper, the cell subset or site label denotes: true naive CD4+ T cells. The receptors were gathered from a man aged 18 to 29 in good health.

The CDR3 region is CASTQAGRDNEQFF. The CDR3 bases are TGTGCCAGCACACAAGCGGGGCGCGACAATGAGCAGTTCTTC. V usage is TRBV6-5 and J usage is TRBJ2-1, with TRBD2 matching over 7 bases. Germline V gene sequence: CDR1 MNHEY, CDR2 SVGAGI. This CDR3 contains 14 residues. V lost 7 bases and J lost 5; bases outside the gene matches: 8.

This clone has more than one count but fewer than ten. This sequence joins TRBV7-2 and TRBJ2-7, with D possibly matching TRBD1 (7 bases). The length of the CDR3 is 15 residues. Germline CDR1 reads SGHTA; CDR2 reads FQGNSA. Trimming shortened V by 2 bases and J by 3 bases, and 14 bases separated the two germline ends. In nucleotides, the CDR3 is TGTGCCAGCAGCTTAAGGGGGGACAGAGACTACGAGCAGTACTTC. It specifies CASSLRGDRDYEQYF.

The J gene is TRBJ2-1, the V gene TRBV9; perhaps TRBD2 as D (6 bases). V lost 0 bases and J lost 9, with 19 bases in between. This CDR3 is 16 amino acids long. Looked up from germline, CDR1 is SGDLS and CDR2 is YYNGEE. The CDR3 sequence: CASSVEQPAVGGEQFF. CDR3 nucleotide sequence: TGTGCCAGCAGCGTAGAGCAACCAGCTGTGGGAGGTGAGCAGTTCTTC.

This clone was seen only a few times. V and J are TRBV30 and TRBJ2-1; 9 positions match TRBD2. V lost 3 bases and J lost 8; bases outside the gene matches: 11. CDR1 GTSNPN and CDR2 SVGIG come from the germline V gene (reference sequence). The CDR3 is 15 amino acids. The CDR3 DNA sequence: TGTGCCTGGAGCCTAGGGACTAGCAGTGGCGATGAGCAGTTCTTC. This codes for CAWSLGTSSGDEQFF.

The gene calls are TRBV5-1 and TRBJ1-1; 10 bases match TRBD1. The CDR3 is made up of 15 amino acids. V lost 4 bases, J lost 6 bases, and 9 bases stayed unmatched. The germline CDR1 and CDR2 sequences are SGHRS and YFSETQ. The CDR3: CASSPGQGVSPEAFF. In DNA form, the CDR3 reads TGCGCCAGCAGCCCCGGACAGGGGGTAAGCCCTGAAGCTTTCTTT.

This rearrangement joins TRBV29-1 to TRBJ2-7, with a tentative D call TRBD1 (6 bases). The germline CDR1 and CDR2 sequences are SQVTM and ANQGSEA. V dropped 4 bases and J dropped 4 bases, with 14 bases sitting between them. This CDR3 is 13 amino acids long. The CDR3 region is CSVGRGGMYEQYF. The DNA for the CDR3 is TGCAGCGTTGGCAGGGGTGGAATGTACGAGCAGTACTTC.

V usage is TRBV7-2 and J usage is TRBJ2-2; tentatively, D is TRBD2 (5 bases). The V end lost 4 bases, the J end lost 0 bases, and 12 bases lay between the germline ends. CDR3 length equals 16 residues. CDR1 is SGHTA and CDR2 is FQGNSA in the germline V gene. This chain's CDR3 is CASSWYGGSNTGELFF. The CDR3 DNA follows: TGTGCCAGCAGCTGGTATGGAGGATCGAACACCGGGGAGCTGTTTTTT.

The chain combines TRBV7-3 with TRBJ2-5; D may be TRBD2 (6 bases). Germline V CDR1 and CDR2: SGHTA, FQGTGA. The CDR3 has 14 amino acids. V lost 5 bases and J lost 2, with 12 bases in between. The CDR3 here is CASSLIGGQETQYF. The CDR3 bases are TGTGCCAGCAGCCTCATAGGAGGGCAAGAGACCCAGTACTTC. Looking up the rest from reference TRBV7-3 and TRBJ2-5 gives the full variable domain: GAGVSQTPSNKVTEKGKYVELRCDPISGHTALYWYRQSLGQGPEFLIYFQGTGAADDSGLPNDRFFAVRPEGSVSTLKIQRTERGDSAVYLCASSLIGGQETQYFGPGTRLLVL.

This clone was seen more than once but under ten times. The chain couples TRBV14 to TRBJ1-1; D remains unclear. This CDR3 is built from 13 residues. Trimming left V 0 bases short and J 4 bases short, with 6 bases between. CDR1 and CDR2 (germline): SGHDN, FVKESK. The CDR3 region is CASSQDLITEAFF. The CDR3 bases are TGTGCCAGCAGCCAAGATCTAATCACTGAAGCTTTCTTT.

This clone was observed a few times. This chain connects TRBV7-9 to TRBJ2-2; no reliable D call. The CDR3 runs to 14 residues. Deletions cut 1 base from V and 5 bases from J, with 8 bases between. CDR1 SEHNR and CDR2 FQNEAQ come from the germline V gene (reference sequence). The CDR3 region is CASSLGLSTGELFF. The CDR3 region has the DNA TGTGCCAGCAGCTTAGGACTGTCTACCGGGGAGCTGTTTTTT.

This clone was seen more than once but under ten times. The chain links TRBV7-8 to TRBJ2-1; 13 nucleotides match TRBD2. The V and J ends lost 6 bases and 5 bases, in that order; junction bases with no gene match: 7. The V gene's germline CDR1 is SGHVS and CDR2 FQNEAQ. The CDR3 consists of 16 residues. The CDR3 DNA is TGTGCCAGCAGACCGACTAGCGGGGGGCCAAACAATGAGCAGTTCTTC. Amino acid sequence: CASRPTSGGPNNEQFF.

This clone was seen only a few times. The rearrangement joins TRBV29-1 to TRBJ1-2, with unresolved D. The CDR3 runs 11 residues. The ends were cut back, 4 bases at V and 9 bases at J, with 12 bases in the middle. CDR1 is SQVTM and CDR2 is ANQGSEA in the germline V gene. CDR3 nucleotide sequence: TGCAGCGTTGTGATCACCAGGAGCTACACCTTC. Its translation is CSVVITRSYTF.

This clone has ten or more counts. The CDR3 spells CATSRPSPDNYGYTF. DNA of the CDR3: TGTGCCACCAGCAGACCTAGCCCAGATAACTATGGCTACACCTTC. V is TRBV15 and J is TRBJ1-2; D is unresolved. Trimming removed 2 bases at V and 1 base at J, with 11 bases between. The CDR3 totals 15 residues. Germline V gives CDR1 LNHNV, CDR2 YYDKDF (reference sequence).

This chain uses TRBV5-1 with TRBJ1-5, with TRBD1 matching 8 bases. The CDR3 length is 16 residues. The J segment lost 3 bases and the V segment lost 1 base, leaving 6 bases of the junction unmatched. Per germline, CDR1 SGHRS and CDR2 YFSETQ. CDR3 DNA sequence: TGCGCCAGCAGCTTGTCCGGGACAGGACCCAATCAGCCCCAGCATTTT. Translating gives CASSLSGTGPNQPQHF.

The chain carries TRBV9 and TRBJ2-1, with TRBD1 as a possible D gene (6 bases). The CDR3 is made up of 15 amino acids. V dropped 3 bases and J dropped 0 bases, with 10 bases sitting between them. The germline V gene has CDR1 SGDLS and CDR2 YYNGEE. This chain's CDR3 is CASSAQTGSYNEQFF. The CDR3 DNA is TGTGCCAGCAGCGCCCAGACAGGCTCCTACAATGAGCAGTTCTTC.

This clone has just a few counts. V usage is TRBV5-1 and J usage is TRBJ2-1, with 12 bases aligning to TRBD2. The V gene's germline CDR1 is SGHRS and CDR2 YFSETQ. This CDR3 has 15 amino acids. J gave up 6 bases and V 1 base, and 2 bases lay outside the gene matches. The CDR3 here is CASSLRLAGANEQFF. For the CDR3, the DNA is TGCGCCAGCAGCTTGAGACTAGCGGGGGCCAATGAGCAGTTCTTC.

The chain employs TRBV28 and TRBJ1-1; TRBD1 aligns across 8 bases. Germline V gene lookup returns CDR1 MDHEN and CDR2 SYDVKM. The trim removed 4 bases at V and 1 base at J, leaving 8 bases unmatched. CDR3 length: 16 amino acids. CDR3 coding DNA: TGTGCCAGCAGTTCAACGACAGGGGTAGAGAACACTGAAGCTTTCTTT. Translated, it gives CASSSTTGVENTEAFF.

This clone was counted only a few times. The rearrangement uses TRBV25-1 and TRBJ2-5, with D possibly matching TRBD1 (7 bases). The J call may be incorrect, as the DNA end agrees better with TRBJ2-7. CDR3 length: 13 residues. Germline V gene sequence: CDR1 MGHDK, CDR2 SYGVNS. In nucleotides, the CDR3 is TGTGCCAGCACGCGGGACAGCAACTACGAGCAGTACTTC. It translates to CASTRDSNYEQYF.

This chain links TRBV12-5 with TRBJ2-1, with 10 nucleotides matching TRBD2. V lost 9 bases, J lost 5 bases, and 4 bases stayed unmatched. The length of the CDR3 is 13 residues. CDR1 is LGHNT, CDR2 FRNRAP, per germline. The CDR3 region is CASGLAVDNEQFF. CDR3 in DNA: TGTGCTAGCGGACTAGCGGTAGACAATGAGCAGTTCTTC.

The chain couples TRBV15 to TRBJ2-3, with TRBD1 identical over 9 bases. V trimming: 4 bases; J trimming: 2 bases; junction bases outside the gene matches: 4. The CDR3 contains 15 residues. CDR1 is LNHNV and CDR2 is YYDKDF in the germline V gene (reference sequence). The CDR3 nucleotides read TGTGCCACCAGCAAGACAGGGGGAGTCACAGATACGCAGTATTTT. Residues: CATSKTGGVTDTQYF.

The chain uses TRBV18 and TRBJ1-3; D unclear. V dropped 5 bases and J dropped 7 bases, with 12 bases sitting between them. This CDR3 contains 13 residues. CDR1 is KGHSH and CDR2 is LQKENI in the germline V gene. The chain's CDR3 is CASSWFQANTIYF. CDR3 coding DNA: TGTGCCAGCTCATGGTTTCAAGCGAACACCATATATTTT. Supplemented by reference TRBV18 and TRBJ1-3, the full variable domain reads NAGVMQNPRHLVRRRGQEARLRCSPMKGHSHVYWYRQLPEEGLKFMVYLQKENIIDESGMPKERFSAEFPKEGPSILRIQQVVRGDSAAYFCASSWFQANTIYFGEGSWLTVV.

The chain couples TRBV2 to TRBJ2-3, with 11 bases identical to TRBD1. Germline CDR1 and CDR2: SNHLY and FYNNEI. V gave up 6 bases and J gave up 8 bases; unmatched junction bases: 4. This CDR3 comprises 13 residues. The CDR3 region is CASRGQGASTQYF. The CDR3 coding sequence is TGTGCCAGCAGAGGACAGGGGGCCTCTACGCAGTATTTT.

This clone was observed a handful of times. This rearrangement joins TRBV5-1 to TRBJ1-2; 11 bases are shared with TRBD1. V lost 5 bases and J lost 0; bases outside the gene matches: 3. CDR1 SGHRS and CDR2 YFSETQ come from the germline V gene. The CDR3 has 15 residues. In nucleotides, the CDR3 is TGCGCCAGCAGTCCGGGACAGGGGGCTAACTATGGCTACACCTTC. It codes for CASSPGQGANYGYTF.

Only a few counts were recorded for this clone. The chain recombines TRBV9 with TRBJ2-1, with TRBD2 matching over 8 bases. Germline CDR1 SGDLS, CDR2 YYNGEE. The V segment lost 2 bases and the J segment 10 bases; nucleotides outside the gene matches: 14. The CDR3 runs 16 residues. The CDR3 region is CASSVGAGAPPGEQFF. The CDR3 DNA reads TGTGCCAGCAGCGTGGGAGCGGGAGCCCCCCCAGGGGAGCAGTTCTTC.

This clone was counted a few times. The chain couples TRBV28 to TRBJ1-4; the D gene is possibly TRBD1 (6 bases). The germline V gene has CDR1 MDHEN and CDR2 SYDVKM. This CDR3 region has 13 residues. Trimming cost V 5 bases and J 12 bases, with 16 bases left between them. CDR3 in amino acids: CASSVPERGQLFF. The CDR3 nucleotides read TGTGCCAGCAGTGTTCCCGAGCGGGGGCAACTGTTTTTT.

Only a few counts were recorded for this clone. The chain links TRBV6-5 to TRBJ2-3; the D gene is possibly TRBD2 (5 bases). The CDR3 runs 14 residues. Germline V lookup: CDR1 MNHEY, CDR2 SVGAGI. The ends were cut back, 7 bases at V and 2 bases at J, with 13 bases in the middle. The CDR3 nucleotides read TGTGCCAGCAAGAGCGGATTTGACACAGATACGCAGTATTTT. Protein: CASKSGFDTDTQYF.

The chain carries TRBV20-1 and TRBJ1-1; D is ambiguous. V lost 6 bases to trimming and J lost 0 bases, with 5 bases between them. The CDR3 contains 11 residues. The germline V gene has CDR1 DFQATT and CDR2 SNEGSKA (reference sequence). CDR3 region: CSAGLNTEAFF. The CDR3 nucleotides are TGCAGTGCGGGCCTGAACACTGAAGCTTTCTTT.

V and J are TRBV7-6 and TRBJ2-1, with TRBD2 matching over 7 bases. The germline gives CDR1 SGHVS, CDR2 FNYEAQ. The J segment lost 5 bases and the V segment lost 5 bases, leaving 9 bases of the junction unmatched. The CDR3 is 15 amino acids. The CDR3 spells CASSPGGFLHNEQFF. The CDR3 DNA follows: TGTGCCAGCAGCCCGGGAGGATTCCTACACAATGAGCAGTTCTTC.

This sequence joins TRBV7-2 and TRBJ2-7; no firm D call. Germline V lookup: CDR1 SGHTA, CDR2 FQGNSA. This CDR3 has 14 amino acids. Trimming stripped 6 bases from V and 3 bases from J, with 15 bases between. CDR3 loop: CASSFAPPGYEQYF. DNA for the CDR3: TGTGCCAGCAGTTTCGCCCCCCCGGGCTACGAGCAGTACTTC.